The 9 T cell receptor beta chains reported below all come from one sample, sequenced in a study of blood T cells in healthy people across ages. Then a second PCR, running about 7 to 11 cycles, was carried out with a sample-barcoded 5' primer and a J-beta primer mix. TCRdb passed the 5' RACE reads through MiXCR, listing each CDR3 protein once. The sample records about 1.8 million distinct CDR3 sequences, just under 50% being singletons. Material: blood. Receptors originate from a woman in her 40s in good health.

The chain is built from TRBV20-1 and TRBJ2-7; 12 bases map to TRBD2. The V gene end was trimmed by 5 bases and the J gene end by 7 bases; junction bases not matched to a gene: 12. In germline, CDR1 is DFQATT, CDR2 SNEGSKA (reference sequence). The CDR3 length is 15 residues. The CDR3 loop reads CSALRLAGGPNEQYF. The CDR3 DNA is TGCAGTGCTCTACGGCTAGCGGGGGGGCCTAATGAGCAGTACTTC.

This clonotype was detected a few times. The rearrangement links TRBV28 to TRBJ2-1; a weak D match, TRBD2 (6 bases). V was pared by 3 bases and J by 5 bases, with 11 bases between. The CDR3 length is 14 residues. Germline lookup yields CDR1 MDHEN and CDR2 SYDVKM. CDR3 region: CASSFEGRHNEQFF. As DNA, the CDR3 is TGTGCCAGCAGTTTCGAGGGGAGGCACAATGAGCAGTTCTTC.

This sequence joins TRBV28 and TRBJ1-5; 8 bases line up with TRBD1. The CDR3 is made up of 17 amino acids. The germline CDR1 and CDR2 sequences are MDHEN and SYDVKM. With 2 bases clipped from V and 1 base from J, the junction kept 7 bases outside the gene matches. The CDR3 region is CASSLGVTGASNQPQHF. DNA for the CDR3: TGTGCCAGCAGTTTAGGAGTGACAGGGGCAAGCAATCAGCCCCAGCATTTT.

The J gene is TRBJ2-5, the V gene TRBV20-1; D is uncertain. V gave up 2 bases and J gave up 4 bases, with 20 bases separating them. This CDR3 is built from 16 residues. Germline lookup yields CDR1 DFQATT and CDR2 SNEGSKA (reference sequence). The CDR3 reads CSARPDGVQKRETQYF. CDR3 bases: TGCAGTGCTAGACCCGACGGCGTCCAAAAACGAGAGACCCAGTACTTC.

This chain joins TRBV12-3 or TRBV12-4 and TRBJ1-2; D unclear. Trimming stripped 7 bases from V and 6 bases from J, with 12 bases between. There are 12 residues in the CDR3. The CDR3 region is CASKGIRDGYTF. DNA for the CDR3: TGTGCCAGCAAAGGGATTAGGGATGGCTACACCTTC.

V usage is TRBV6-5 and J usage is TRBJ1-6, with D maybe TRBD1 (6 bases). The V and J ends lost 7 bases and 6 bases respectively, with 13 bases between them. In germline, CDR1 is MNHEY, CDR2 SVGAGI. This CDR3 contains 14 residues. This chain's CDR3 is CASMGAGANSPLHF. For the CDR3, the DNA is TGTGCCAGCATGGGGGCAGGGGCTAATTCACCCCTCCACTTT.

This clonotype was counted only a few times. This chain joins TRBV15 and TRBJ2-1; TRBD1 agrees at 10 bases. This CDR3 is 16 amino acids long. V dropped 3 bases and J dropped 1; count of bases not matched to a gene: 3. Germline values: CDR1 LNHNV, CDR2 YYDKDF (reference sequence). CDR3 in DNA: TGTGCCACCAGCAGTTGGACAGGGGGTTCCTACAATGAGCAGTTCTTC. Its translation is CATSSWTGGSYNEQFF.

The chain couples TRBV24-1 to TRBJ2-7, with 8 bases identical to TRBD1. Near its end, the DNA agrees better with TRBJ2-5, so the J call may be wrong. This CDR3 has 15 amino acids. Germline V gene lookup returns CDR1 KGHDR and CDR2 SFDVKD. The chain's CDR3 is CATSDLGQGGETQYF. In nucleotides, the CDR3 is TGTGCCACCAGTGACCTCGGACAGGGCGGTGAGACCCAGTACTTC.

There are a few counts of this clonotype. The chain has TRBV29-1 and TRBJ2-6, with D tentatively TRBD1 (5 bases). Trimming stripped 3 bases from V and 4 bases from J, with 16 bases between. CDR3 length: 16 residues. Germline CDR1 reads SQVTM; CDR2 reads ANQGSEA. The CDR3 loop reads CSVDSRTLSGANVLTF. The CDR3 bases are TGCAGCGTTGACTCCCGGACACTCTCAGGGGCCAACGTCCTGACTTTC.